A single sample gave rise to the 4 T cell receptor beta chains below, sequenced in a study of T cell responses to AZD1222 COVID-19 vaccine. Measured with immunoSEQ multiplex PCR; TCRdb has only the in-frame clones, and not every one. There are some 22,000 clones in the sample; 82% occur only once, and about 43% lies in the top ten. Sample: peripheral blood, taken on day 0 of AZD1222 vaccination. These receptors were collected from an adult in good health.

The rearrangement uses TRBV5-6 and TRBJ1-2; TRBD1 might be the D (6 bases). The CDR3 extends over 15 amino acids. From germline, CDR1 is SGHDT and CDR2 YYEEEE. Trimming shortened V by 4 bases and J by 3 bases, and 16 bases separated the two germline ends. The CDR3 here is CASSNYREPDYGYTF. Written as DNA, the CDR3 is TGTGCCAGCAGCAACTACAGGGAACCTGACTATGGCTACACCTTC.

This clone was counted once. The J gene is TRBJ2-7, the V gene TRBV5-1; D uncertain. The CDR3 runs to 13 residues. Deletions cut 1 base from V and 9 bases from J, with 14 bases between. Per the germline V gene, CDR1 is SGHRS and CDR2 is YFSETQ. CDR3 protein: CASSLLGPEAQYF. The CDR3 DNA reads TGCGCCAGCAGCTTGTTGGGCCCCGAGGCGCAGTACTTC. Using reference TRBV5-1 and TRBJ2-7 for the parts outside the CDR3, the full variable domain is KAGVTQTPRYLIKTRGQQVTLSCSPISGHRSVSWYQQTPGQGLQFLFEYFSETQRNKGNFPGRFSGRQFSNSRSEMNVSTLELGDSALYLCASSLLGPEAQYFGPGTRLTVT.

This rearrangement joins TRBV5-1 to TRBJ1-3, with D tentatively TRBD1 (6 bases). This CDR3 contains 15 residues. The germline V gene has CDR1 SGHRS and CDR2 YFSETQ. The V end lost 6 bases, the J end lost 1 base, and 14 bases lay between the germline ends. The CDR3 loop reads CASTERGTSGNTIYF. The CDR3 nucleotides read TGCGCCAGCACCGAGAGGGGGACGTCTGGAAACACCATATATTTT.

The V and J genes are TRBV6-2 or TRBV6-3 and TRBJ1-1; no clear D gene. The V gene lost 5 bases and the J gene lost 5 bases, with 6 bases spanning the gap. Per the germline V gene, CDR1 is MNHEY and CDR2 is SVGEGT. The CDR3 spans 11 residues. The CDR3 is CASSPGTEAFF. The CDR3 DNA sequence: TGTGCCAGCAGTCCCGGGACTGAAGCTTTCTTT.